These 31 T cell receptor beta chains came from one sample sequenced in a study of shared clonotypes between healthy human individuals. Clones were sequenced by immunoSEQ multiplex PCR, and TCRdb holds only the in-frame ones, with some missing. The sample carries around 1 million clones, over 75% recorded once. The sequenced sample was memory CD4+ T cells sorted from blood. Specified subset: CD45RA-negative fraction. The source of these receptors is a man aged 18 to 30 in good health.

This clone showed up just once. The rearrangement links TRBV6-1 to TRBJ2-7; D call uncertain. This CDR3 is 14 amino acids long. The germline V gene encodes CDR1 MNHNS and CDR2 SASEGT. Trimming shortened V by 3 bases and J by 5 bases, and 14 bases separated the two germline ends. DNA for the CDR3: TGTGCCAGCAGTGATCCCTTCCATGGGGACGAGCAGTACTTC. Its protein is CASSDPFHGDEQYF.

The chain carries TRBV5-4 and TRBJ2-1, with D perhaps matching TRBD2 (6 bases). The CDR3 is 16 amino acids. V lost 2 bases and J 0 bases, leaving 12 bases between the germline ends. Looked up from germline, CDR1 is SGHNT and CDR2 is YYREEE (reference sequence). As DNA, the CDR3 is TGTGCCAGCAGCTTAGCGGGCCCTACCTCCTACAATGAGCAGTTCTTC. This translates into CASSLAGPTSYNEQFF.

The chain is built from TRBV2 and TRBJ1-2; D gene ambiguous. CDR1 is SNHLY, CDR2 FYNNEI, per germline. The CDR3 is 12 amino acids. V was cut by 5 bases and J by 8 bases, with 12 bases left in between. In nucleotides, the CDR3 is TGTGCCAGCAGTCCCCTCAGTACGGGCTACACCTTC. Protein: CASSPLSTGYTF.

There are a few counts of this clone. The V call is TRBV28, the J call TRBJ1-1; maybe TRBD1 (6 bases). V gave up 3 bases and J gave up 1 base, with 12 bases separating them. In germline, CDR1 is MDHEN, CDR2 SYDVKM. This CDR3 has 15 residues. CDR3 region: CASSFNRVQNTEAFF. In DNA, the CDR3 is TGTGCCAGCAGTTTCAACAGGGTACAGAACACTGAAGCTTTCTTT.

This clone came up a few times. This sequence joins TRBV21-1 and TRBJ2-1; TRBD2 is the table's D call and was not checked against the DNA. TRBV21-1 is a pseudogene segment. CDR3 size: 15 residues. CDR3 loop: CASSNSGRADNEQFF. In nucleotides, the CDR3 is TGTGCCAGCAGCAATAGCGGGAGGGCCGATAATGAGCAGTTCTTC.

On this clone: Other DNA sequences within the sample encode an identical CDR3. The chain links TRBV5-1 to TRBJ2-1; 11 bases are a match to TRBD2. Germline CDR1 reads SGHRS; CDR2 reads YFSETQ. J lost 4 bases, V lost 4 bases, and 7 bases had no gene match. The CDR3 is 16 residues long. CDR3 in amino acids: CASSLEGTSGYNEQFF. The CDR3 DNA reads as TGCGCCAGCAGCCTAGAAGGGACTAGCGGTTACAATGAGCAGTTCTTC.

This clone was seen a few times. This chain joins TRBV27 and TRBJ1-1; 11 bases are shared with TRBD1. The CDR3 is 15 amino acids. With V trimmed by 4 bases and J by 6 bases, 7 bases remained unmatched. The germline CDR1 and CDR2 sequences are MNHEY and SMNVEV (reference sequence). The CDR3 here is CASSSTGQGAAEAFF. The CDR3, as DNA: TGTGCCAGCAGTTCCACCGGACAGGGGGCGGCTGAAGCTTTCTTT.

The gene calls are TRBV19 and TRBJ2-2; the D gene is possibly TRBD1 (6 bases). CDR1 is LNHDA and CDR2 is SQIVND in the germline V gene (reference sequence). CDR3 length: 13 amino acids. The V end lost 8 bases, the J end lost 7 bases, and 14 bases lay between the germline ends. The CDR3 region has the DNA TGTGCCAGTGCTGGACAGAGGGGCGGGGAGCTGTTTTTT. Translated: CASAGQRGGELFF.

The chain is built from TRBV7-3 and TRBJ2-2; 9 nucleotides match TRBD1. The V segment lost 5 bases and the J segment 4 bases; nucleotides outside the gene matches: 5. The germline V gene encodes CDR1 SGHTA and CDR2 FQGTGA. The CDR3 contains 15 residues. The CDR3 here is CASSPGTGTTGELFF. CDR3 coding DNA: TGTGCCAGCAGCCCGGGGACAGGGACCACCGGGGAGCTGTTTTTT.

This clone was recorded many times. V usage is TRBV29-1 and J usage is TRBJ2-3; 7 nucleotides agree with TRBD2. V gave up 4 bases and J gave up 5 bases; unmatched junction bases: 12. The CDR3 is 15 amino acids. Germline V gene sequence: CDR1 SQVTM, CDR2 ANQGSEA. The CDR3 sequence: CSVATWGGRGDTQYF. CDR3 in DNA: TGCAGCGTTGCAACCTGGGGGGGGAGAGGAGATACGCAGTATTTT.

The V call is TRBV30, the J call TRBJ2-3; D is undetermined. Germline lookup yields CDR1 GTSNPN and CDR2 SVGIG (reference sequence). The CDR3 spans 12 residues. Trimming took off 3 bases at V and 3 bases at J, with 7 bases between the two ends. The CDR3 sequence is CAWSAGTDTQYF. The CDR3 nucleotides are TGTGCCTGGAGCGCCGGGACAGATACGCAGTATTTT.

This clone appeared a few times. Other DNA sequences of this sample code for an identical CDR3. Here the CDR3 DNA reads TGTGCCAGTAGTATAGTTGGACAGTACAATCAGCCCCAGCATTTT. It encodes CASSIVGQYNQPQHF. The chain has TRBV19 and TRBJ1-5; D might be TRBD1 (6 bases). Germline V gives CDR1 LNHDA, CDR2 SQIVND (reference sequence). The CDR3 consists of 15 residues. Between the trimmed V and J ends, which lost 1 base and 3 bases, there was a span of 10 bases.

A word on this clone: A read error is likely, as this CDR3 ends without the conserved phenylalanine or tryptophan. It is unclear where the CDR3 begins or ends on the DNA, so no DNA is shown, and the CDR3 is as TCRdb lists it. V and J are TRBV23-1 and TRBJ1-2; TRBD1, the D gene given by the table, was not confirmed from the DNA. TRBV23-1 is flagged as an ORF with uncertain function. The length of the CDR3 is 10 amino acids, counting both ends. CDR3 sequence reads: CASSPRQKVL.

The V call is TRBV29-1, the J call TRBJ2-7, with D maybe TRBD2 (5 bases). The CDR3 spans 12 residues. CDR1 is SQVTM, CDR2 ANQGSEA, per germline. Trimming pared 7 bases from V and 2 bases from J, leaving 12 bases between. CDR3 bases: TGCAGCGGAGGGCCGGGCACCTACGAGCAGTACTTC. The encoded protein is CSGGPGTYEQYF.

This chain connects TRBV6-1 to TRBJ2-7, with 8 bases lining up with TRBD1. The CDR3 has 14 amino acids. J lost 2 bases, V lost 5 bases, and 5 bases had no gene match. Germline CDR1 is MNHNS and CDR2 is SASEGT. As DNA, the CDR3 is TGTGCCAGCAGTCCCTCGACAGGGGCCTACGAGCAGTACTTC. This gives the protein CASSPSTGAYEQYF.

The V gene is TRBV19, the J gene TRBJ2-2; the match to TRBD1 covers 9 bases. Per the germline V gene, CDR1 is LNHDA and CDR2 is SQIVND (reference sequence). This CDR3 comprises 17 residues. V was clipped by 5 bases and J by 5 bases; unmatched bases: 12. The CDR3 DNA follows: TGTGCCAGTAGTCCATTTACAGGGGGCCGGTGGACCGGGGAGCTGTTTTTT. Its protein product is CASSPFTGGRWTGELFF.

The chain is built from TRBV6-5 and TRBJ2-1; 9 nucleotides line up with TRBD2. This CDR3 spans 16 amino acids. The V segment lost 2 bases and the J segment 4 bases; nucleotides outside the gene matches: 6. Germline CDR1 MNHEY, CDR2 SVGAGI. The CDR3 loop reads CASSYLSGGSYNEQFF. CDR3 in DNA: TGTGCCAGCAGTTACCTGAGCGGGGGGTCTTACAATGAGCAGTTCTTC.

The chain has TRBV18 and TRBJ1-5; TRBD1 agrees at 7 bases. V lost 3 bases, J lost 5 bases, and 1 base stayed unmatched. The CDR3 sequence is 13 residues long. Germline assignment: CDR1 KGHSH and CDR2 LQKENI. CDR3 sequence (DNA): TGTGCCAGCTCACCGGGACAGCATCAGCCCCAGCATTTT. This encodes CASSPGQHQPQHF.

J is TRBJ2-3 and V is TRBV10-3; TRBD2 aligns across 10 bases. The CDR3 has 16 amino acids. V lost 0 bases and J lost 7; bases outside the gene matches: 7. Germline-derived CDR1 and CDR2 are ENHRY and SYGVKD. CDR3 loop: CAISESPSGSLNTQYF. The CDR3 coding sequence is TGTGCCATCAGTGAGTCCCCTAGCGGGAGCTTAAATACGCAGTATTTT.

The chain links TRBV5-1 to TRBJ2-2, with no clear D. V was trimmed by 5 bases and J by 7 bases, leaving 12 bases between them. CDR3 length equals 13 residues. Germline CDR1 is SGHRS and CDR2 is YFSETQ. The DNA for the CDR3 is TGCGCCAGCAGGGGATCTCCCGACGGGGAGCTGTTTTTT. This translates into CASRGSPDGELFF.

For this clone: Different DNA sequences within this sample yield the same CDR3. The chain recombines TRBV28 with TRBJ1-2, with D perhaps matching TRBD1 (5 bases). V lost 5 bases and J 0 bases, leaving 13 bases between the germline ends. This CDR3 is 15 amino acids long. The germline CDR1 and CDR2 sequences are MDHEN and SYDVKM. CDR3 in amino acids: CASSSGQGANYGYTF. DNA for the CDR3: TGTGCCAGCAGTAGCGGGCAGGGCGCTAACTATGGCTACACCTTC.

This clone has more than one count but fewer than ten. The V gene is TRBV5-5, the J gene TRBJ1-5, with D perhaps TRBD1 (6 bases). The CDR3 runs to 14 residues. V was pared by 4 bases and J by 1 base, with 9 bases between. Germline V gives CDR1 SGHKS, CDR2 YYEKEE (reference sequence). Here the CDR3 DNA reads TGTGCCAGCAGCCGAGACAGGAGCAATCAGCCCCAGCATTTT. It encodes CASSRDRSNQPQHF.

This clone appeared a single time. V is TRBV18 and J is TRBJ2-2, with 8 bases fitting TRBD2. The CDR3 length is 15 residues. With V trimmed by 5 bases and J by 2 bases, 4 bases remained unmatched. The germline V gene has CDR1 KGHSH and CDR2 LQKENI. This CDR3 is CASSAAGANTGELFF. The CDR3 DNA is TGTGCCAGCTCAGCAGCGGGAGCTAACACCGGGGAGCTGTTTTTT.

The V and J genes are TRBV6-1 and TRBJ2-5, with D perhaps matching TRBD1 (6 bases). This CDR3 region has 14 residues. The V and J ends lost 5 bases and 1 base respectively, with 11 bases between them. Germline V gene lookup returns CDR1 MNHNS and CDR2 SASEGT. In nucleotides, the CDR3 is TGTGCCAGCAGTAAACAGGGCCTCCAAGAGACCCAGTACTTC. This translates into CASSKQGLQETQYF.

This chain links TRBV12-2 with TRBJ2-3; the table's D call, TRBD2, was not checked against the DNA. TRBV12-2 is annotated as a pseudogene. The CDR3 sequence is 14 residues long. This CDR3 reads CASRSDWSTDTQYF. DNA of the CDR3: TGTGCAAGTCGCTCCGACTGGTCCACAGATACGCAGTATTTT.

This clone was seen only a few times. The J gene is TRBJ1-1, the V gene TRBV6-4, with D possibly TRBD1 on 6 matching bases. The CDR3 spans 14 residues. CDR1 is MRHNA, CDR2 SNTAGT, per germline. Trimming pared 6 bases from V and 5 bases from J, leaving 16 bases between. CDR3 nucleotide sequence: TGTGCCAGCAGACCACAGGGTACCGGTACTGAAGCTTTCTTT. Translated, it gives CASRPQGTGTEAFF.

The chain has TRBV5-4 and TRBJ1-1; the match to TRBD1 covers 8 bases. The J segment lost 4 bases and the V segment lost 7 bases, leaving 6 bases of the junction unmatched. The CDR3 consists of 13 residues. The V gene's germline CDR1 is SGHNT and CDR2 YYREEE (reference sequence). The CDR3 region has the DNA TGTGCCAGCGGGAGGACAGGGTTCACTGAAGCTTTCTTT. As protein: CASGRTGFTEAFF.

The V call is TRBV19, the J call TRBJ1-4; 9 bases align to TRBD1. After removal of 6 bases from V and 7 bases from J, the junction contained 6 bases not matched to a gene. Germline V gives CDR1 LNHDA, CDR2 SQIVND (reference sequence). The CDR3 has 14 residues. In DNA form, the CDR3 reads TGTGCCAGTAGGGTACAGGGGGCGGCTGAAAAACTGTTTTTT. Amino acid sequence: CASRVQGAAEKLFF.

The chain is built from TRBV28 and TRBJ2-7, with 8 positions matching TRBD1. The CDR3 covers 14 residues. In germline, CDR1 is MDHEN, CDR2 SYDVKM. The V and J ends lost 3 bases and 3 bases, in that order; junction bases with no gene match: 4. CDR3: CASSFSRGRYEQYF. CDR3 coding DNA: TGTGCCAGCAGTTTCTCCAGGGGGCGCTACGAGCAGTACTTC.

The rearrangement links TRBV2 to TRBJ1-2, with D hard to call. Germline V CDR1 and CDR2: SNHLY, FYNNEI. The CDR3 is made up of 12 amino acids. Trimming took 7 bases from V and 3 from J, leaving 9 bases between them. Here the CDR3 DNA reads TGTGCCAGCAAGGGAGAGTACTATGGCTACACCTTC. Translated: CASKGEYYGYTF.

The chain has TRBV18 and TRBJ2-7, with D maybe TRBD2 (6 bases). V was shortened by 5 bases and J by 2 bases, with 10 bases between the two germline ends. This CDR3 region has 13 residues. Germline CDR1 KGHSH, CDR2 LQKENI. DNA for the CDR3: TGTGCCAGCTCAAGGGACTTGACCTACGAGCAGTACTTC. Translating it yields CASSRDLTYEQYF.